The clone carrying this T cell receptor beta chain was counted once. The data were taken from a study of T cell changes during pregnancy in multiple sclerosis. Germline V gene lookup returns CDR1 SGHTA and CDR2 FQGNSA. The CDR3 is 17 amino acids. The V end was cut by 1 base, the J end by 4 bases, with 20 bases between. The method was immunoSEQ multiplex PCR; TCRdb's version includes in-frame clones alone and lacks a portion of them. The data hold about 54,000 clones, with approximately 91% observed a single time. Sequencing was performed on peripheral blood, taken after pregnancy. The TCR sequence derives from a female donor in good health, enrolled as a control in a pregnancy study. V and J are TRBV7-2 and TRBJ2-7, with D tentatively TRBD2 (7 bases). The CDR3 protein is CASSLGGGAGKAYEQYF. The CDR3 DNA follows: TGTGCCAGCAGCTTAGGAGGGGGGGCAGGGAAGGCGTACGAGCAGTACTTC.